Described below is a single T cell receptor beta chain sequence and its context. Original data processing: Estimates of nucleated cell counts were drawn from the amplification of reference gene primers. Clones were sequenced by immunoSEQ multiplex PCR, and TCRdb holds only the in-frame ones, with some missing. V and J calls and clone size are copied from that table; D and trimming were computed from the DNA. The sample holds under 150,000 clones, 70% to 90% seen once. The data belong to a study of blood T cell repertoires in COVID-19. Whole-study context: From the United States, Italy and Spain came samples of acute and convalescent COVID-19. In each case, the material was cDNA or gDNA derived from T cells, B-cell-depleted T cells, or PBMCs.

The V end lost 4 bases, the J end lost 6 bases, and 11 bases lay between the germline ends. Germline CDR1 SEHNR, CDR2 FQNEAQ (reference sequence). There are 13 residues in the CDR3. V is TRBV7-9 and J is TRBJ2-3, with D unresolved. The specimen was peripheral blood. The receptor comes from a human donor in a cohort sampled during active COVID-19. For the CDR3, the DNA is TGTGCCAGCAGCTCGGGTGGGTGGGATACGCAGTATTTT. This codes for CASSSGGWDTQYF.